This is a list of T cell receptor beta chains from one sample in a study of shared clonotypes between healthy human individuals. Here immunoSEQ multiplex PCR was the method, and the copy in TCRdb shows in-frame clones only, minus some. Counted here are 650,000 to 750,000 clones, 60% to 80% occurring once; the ten biggest clones make up around 1.8%. Material for sequencing was memory CD4+ T cells sorted from blood. These TCRs come from a woman aged 25 to 39 in good health. Both conserved end residues are part of each CDR3. D genes are given only for firm matches. Size tells how often a clone was seen (once, few, many) or the class of an expanded clone, and some rows leave it out.

>TRBJ2-7|TRBV27|-|TRBD2
TGTGCCAGCAGTTTCTACGGGGGGTCCTCCTACGAGCAGTACTTC
CASSFYGGSSYEQYF
>TRBJ1-1|TRBV19|once|-
TGTGCCAGTAGTGTTCAAATGAACACTGAAGCTTTCTTT
CASSVQMNTEAFF
>TRBJ2-3|TRBV7-9|many|TRBD2
TGTGCCAGCAGCTTAGCGCGGCTAGCGGGAGCTCAGGGCCCAGATACGCAGTATTTT
CASSLARLAGAQGPDTQYF
>TRBJ2-7|TRBV9|-|-
TGTGCCAGCCCTGAGCAGTACTTC
CASPEQYF
>TRBJ1-5|TRBV5-1|-|-
TGCGCCAGCAGCTTGTGGGGGAGTCAGCCCCAGCATTTT
CASSLWGSQPQHF
>TRBJ2-5|TRBV25-1|many|-
TGTGCCAGCAGTGAAGGCAGGGGAAAAGAGACCCAGTACTTC
CASSEGRGKETQYF
>TRBJ2-1|TRBV30|-|-
TGTGCCTGGAGTCAGGCCAGCGGTAGGCAGTTCTTC
CAWSQASGRQFF
>TRBJ1-2|TRBV6-5|-|TRBD1
TGTGCCAGCAGTGGGACAGGAGGGGGCTACACCTTC
CASSGTGGGYTF
>TRBJ1-1|TRBV28|-|-
TGTGCCAGCAGTTCCCCGGGGATCACTGAAGCTTTCTTT
CASSSPGITEAFF
>TRBJ2-5|TRBV11-2|-|-
TGTGCCAGCAGCGCCCTCCGGACGCTGGGAGAGACCCAGTACTTC
CASSALRTLGETQYF
>TRBJ2-1|TRBV11-2|-|-
TGTGCCAGCAGCTTAGAGGATCTGGCGGGAAGTCAGTTCTTC
CASSLEDLAGSQFF
>TRBJ1-3|TRBV6-1|-|-
TGTGCCAGCAGTGTCAGCAGGGGATTCCTCTCTGGAAACACCATATATTTT
CASSVSRGFLSGNTIYF
>TRBJ2-6|TRBV5-1|few|-
TGCGCCAGCAGCTTGGCCGTCTCTGGGGCCAACGTCCTGACTTTC
CASSLAVSGANVLTF
>TRBJ2-7|TRBV7-9|-|TRBD2
TGTGCCAGCAGCCCCGGACTAGACTACGAGCAGTACTTC
CASSPGLDYEQYF
>TRBJ2-2|TRBV7-9|few|TRBD1
TGTGCCAGCAGCTTATCATCCGGCAGGGGGCAAGGGTACACCGGGGAGCTGTTTTTT
CASSLSSGRGQGYTGELFF
>TRBJ2-3|TRBV19|-|TRBD2
TGTGCCAGTAATACACTAGCGGGAGGGCGGGATACGCAGTATTTT
CASNTLAGGRDTQYF
>TRBJ1-1|TRBV29-1|-|-
TGCAGCGTTGCGGTGACAAACACTGAAGCTTTCTTT
CSVAVTNTEAFF
>TRBJ2-2|TRBV19|-|TRBD1
TGTGCCAGTAGGGCGACAGGGGGCGGCGGGGAGCTGTTTTTT
CASRATGGGGELFF
>TRBJ1-5|TRBV2|once|-
TGTGCCAGCAGTGAAACAACCGGACCGAGCAATCAGCCCCAGCATTTT
CASSETTGPSNQPQHF
>TRBJ1-5|TRBV4-2|many|TRBD1
TGTGCCAGCAGCCAAGTAACACAGGGGGCGGGTCAGCCCCAGCATTTT
CASSQVTQGAGQPQHF
>TRBJ2-1|TRBV5-4|-|-
TGTGCCAGCAGCTTGATTTCTAGCGACAACAATGAGCAGTTCTTC
CASSLISSDNNEQFF
>TRBJ2-7|TRBV6-1|-|TRBD2
TGTGCCTCCGGGAGGAGCGGATCCTACGAGCAGTACTTC
CASGRSGSYEQYF
>TRBJ1-2|TRBV28|-|-
TGTGCCAGCAGTTTAGAGGGGTATGGCTACACCTTC
CASSLEGYGYTF
>TRBJ2-7|TRBV6-1|-|-
TGTGCCAGCAGTGAGCGCTACAACGAGCAGTACTTC
CASSERYNEQYF
>TRBJ1-1|TRBV18|-|-
TGTGCCACAAAGGACGGGTCGAACACTGAAGCTTTCTTT
CATKDGSNTEAFF
>TRBJ1-5|TRBV5-6|few|-
TGTGCCAGCAGGCGCGGAGGAGGGAGTGGAATTTATAGCAATCAGCCCCAGCATTTT
CASRRGGGSGIYSNQPQHF
>TRBJ2-1|TRBV5-1|once|TRBD2
TGCGCCAGCAGCTTGGAGGCTAGCGGATCCTACAATGAGCAGTTCTTC
CASSLEASGSYNEQFF
>TRBJ2-6|TRBV29-1|-|-
TGCAGCGCCCTGCGGGGGACAGGGGCCAACGTCCTGACTTTC
CSALRGTGANVLTF
>TRBJ2-1|TRBV5-1|once|TRBD1
TGCGCCAGCAGCCCCGGGACAGGGGGTAGTTGGCAGTTCTTC
CASSPGTGGSWQFF
>TRBJ1-2|TRBV28|-|TRBD1
TGTGCCAGCAGGCAGGGGGCGAGGAACTATGGCTACACCTTC
CASRQGARNYGYTF
>TRBJ1-2|TRBV4-2|few|-
TGTGCCAGCAGCCAATCCCAGGACGTCTACTATGGCTACACCTTC
CASSQSQDVYYGYTF
>TRBJ2-7|TRBV10-3|-|TRBD2
TGTGCCATCAGTGACGGACTAGCGGGAGGAGGGGGGCAGTACTTC
CAISDGLAGGGGQYF
>TRBJ1-1|TRBV28|-|TRBD1
TGTGCCAGTGGGGACAGAATGAACACTGAAGCTTTCTTT
CASGDRMNTEAFF
>TRBJ2-7|TRBV5-1|few|TRBD1
TGCGCCAGCAGCTTGGGGCAGGGGGCCGACGAGCAGTACTTC
CASSLGQGADEQYF
>TRBJ2-7|TRBV5-1|-|TRBD2
TGCGCCAGCAGCTTGGTGGCTAGCGGAATAAGCTCCTACGAGCAGTACTTC
CASSLVASGISSYEQYF
>TRBJ1-5|TRBV15|-|-
TGTGCCACCAGAGGGCAGGAAAGTCAGCCCCAGCATTTT
CATRGQESQPQHF
>TRBJ2-4|TRBV11-3|-|-
TGTGCCAGCAGCCCGGGGGAAGGAAACATTCAGTACTTC
CASSPGEGNIQYF
>TRBJ1-5|TRBV7-2|-|-
TGTGCCAGCAGCTTAAGTACGGGTGGGGGACAGCCCCAGCATTTT
CASSLSTGGGQPQHF
>TRBJ2-5|TRBV7-6|-|-
TGTGCCAGCAGCTTGCGTGGGGTGGGGGAGACCCAGTACTTC
CASSLRGVGETQYF
>TRBJ2-5|TRBV6-5|-|-
TGTGCCAGCAGTTACTCCTTCGCGGGAAGCTTGGAGACCCAGTACTTC
CASSYSFAGSLETQYF
>TRBJ1-5|TRBV15|many|-
TGTGCCACCAGCAGCGGCAGGCAATATCAGCCCCAGCATTTT
CATSSGRQYQPQHF
>TRBJ2-3|TRBV6-5|-|-
TGTGCCAGCAGTTACAATCGGCTCCGCACAGATACGCAGTATTTT
CASSYNRLRTDTQYF
>TRBJ2-1|TRBV6-4|-|TRBD2
TGTGCCAGCAGTGACTCGGGGGGGATCGGTGAGCAGTTCTTC
CASSDSGGIGEQFF
>TRBJ2-6|TRBV5-5|-|TRBD1
TGTGCCAGCAGCTTGGGTCCCGGGACAGGGTCTGGGGCCAACGTCCTGACTTTC
CASSLGPGTGSGANVLTF
>TRBJ1-5|TRBV6-5|-|-
TGTGCCAGCAGTTACCGGAGGCAGGACGGGCCCCAGCATTTT
CASSYRRQDGPQHF
>TRBJ1-1|TRBV29-1|-|TRBD1
TGCAGCGTGGAGCAACAGGGGCACACTGAAGCTTTCTTT
CSVEQQGHTEAFF
>TRBJ1-2|TRBV29-1|few|-
TGCAGCGTTGAAGATGTGGGGGGCTATGGCTACACCTTC
CSVEDVGGYGYTF
>TRBJ1-5|TRBV25-1|few|-
TGTGCCAGCAGTGACACAGAAAATAATCAGCCCCAGCATTTT
CASSDTENNQPQHF
>TRBJ2-7|TRBV5-1|-|-
TGCGCCAGCAGCCGGCCCTCAAAAGGGTCTCGAGACGAGCAGTACTTC
CASSRPSKGSRDEQYF
>TRBJ2-7|TRBV7-2|few|TRBD2
TGTGCCAGCAGCCCCGGACAGGTAGTATCTAGCGGGAGCCTCTACGAGCAGTACTTC
CASSPGQVVSSGSLYEQYF
>TRBJ2-2|TRBV19|-|-
TGTGCCAGTAGTAACCAGGTAACCGGGGAGCTGTTTTTT
CASSNQVTGELFF
>TRBJ2-7|TRBV4-1|-|-
TGCGCCAGCAGCTTCCGCCACGAGTACGAGCAGTACTTC
CASSFRHEYEQYF
>TRBJ2-2|TRBV7-9|once|TRBD1
TGTGCCAGCAGCTTCGGGACAGGATCGAACACCGGGGAGCTGTTTTTT
CASSFGTGSNTGELFF
>TRBJ1-2|TRBV27|many|TRBD1
TGTGCCAGCAGTTTACGGCGGAGCCAGGGGGCCATCTATGGCTACACCTTC
CASSLRRSQGAIYGYTF
>TRBJ1-4|TRBV11-1|-|-
TGTGCCAGCAGCTCCCGACAGGCGAGTAATGAAAAACTGTTTTTT
CASSSRQASNEKLFF
>TRBJ1-4|TRBV2|-|-
TGTGCCAGCAGGGCAGACTATGAAAAACTGTTTTTT
CASRADYEKLFF